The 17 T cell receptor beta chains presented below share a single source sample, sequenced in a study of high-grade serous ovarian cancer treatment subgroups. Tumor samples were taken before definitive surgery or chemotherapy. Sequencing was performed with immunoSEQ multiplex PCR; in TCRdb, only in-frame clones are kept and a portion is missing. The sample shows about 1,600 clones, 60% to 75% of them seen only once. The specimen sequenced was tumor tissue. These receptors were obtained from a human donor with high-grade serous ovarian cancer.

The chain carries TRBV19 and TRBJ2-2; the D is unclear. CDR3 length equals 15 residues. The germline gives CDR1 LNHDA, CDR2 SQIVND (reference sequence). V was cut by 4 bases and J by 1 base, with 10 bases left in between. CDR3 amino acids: CASSRILRNTGELFF. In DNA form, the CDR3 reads TGTGCCAGTAGTAGGATTCTACGGAACACCGGGGAGCTGTTTTTT.

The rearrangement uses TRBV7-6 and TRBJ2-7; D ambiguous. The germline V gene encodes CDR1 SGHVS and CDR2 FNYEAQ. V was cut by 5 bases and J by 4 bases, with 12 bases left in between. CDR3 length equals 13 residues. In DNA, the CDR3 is TGTGCCAGCAGCCCTGCAATACCTTACGAGCAGTACTTC. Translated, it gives CASSPAIPYEQYF. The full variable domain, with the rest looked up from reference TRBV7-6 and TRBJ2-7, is GAGVSQSPRYKVTKRGQDVALRCDPISGHVSLYWYRQALGQGPEFLTYFNYEAQQDKSGLPNDRFSAERPEGSISTLTIQRTEQRDSAMYRCASSPAIPYEQYFGPGTRLTVT.

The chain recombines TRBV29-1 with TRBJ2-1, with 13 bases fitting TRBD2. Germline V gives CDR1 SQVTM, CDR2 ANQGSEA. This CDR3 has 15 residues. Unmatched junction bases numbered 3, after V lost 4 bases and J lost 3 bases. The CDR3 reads CSVGTSGGDYNEQFF. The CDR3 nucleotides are TGCAGCGTTGGGACTAGCGGGGGCGACTACAATGAGCAGTTCTTC.

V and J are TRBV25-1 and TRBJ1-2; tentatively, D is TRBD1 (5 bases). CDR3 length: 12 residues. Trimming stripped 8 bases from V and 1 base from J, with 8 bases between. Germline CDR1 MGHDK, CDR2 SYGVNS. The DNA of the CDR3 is TGTGCCAGCTCCGACAGTAACTATGGCTACACCTTC. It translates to CASSDSNYGYTF.

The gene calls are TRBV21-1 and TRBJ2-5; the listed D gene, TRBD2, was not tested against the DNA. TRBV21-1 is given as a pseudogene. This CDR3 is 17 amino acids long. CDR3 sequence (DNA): TGTGCCAGCAGCATACCGGCTAGCGGGGGTTCCCAAGAGACCCAGTACTTC. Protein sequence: CASSIPASGGSQETQYF.

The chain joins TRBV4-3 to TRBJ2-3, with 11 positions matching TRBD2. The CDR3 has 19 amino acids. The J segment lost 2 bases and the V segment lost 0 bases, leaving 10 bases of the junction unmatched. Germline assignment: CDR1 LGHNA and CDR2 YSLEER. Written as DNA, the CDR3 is TGCGCCAGCAGCCAAGACGGTAGCGGGGGGGTAGAATACACAGATACGCAGTATTTT. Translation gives CASSQDGSGGVEYTDTQYF.

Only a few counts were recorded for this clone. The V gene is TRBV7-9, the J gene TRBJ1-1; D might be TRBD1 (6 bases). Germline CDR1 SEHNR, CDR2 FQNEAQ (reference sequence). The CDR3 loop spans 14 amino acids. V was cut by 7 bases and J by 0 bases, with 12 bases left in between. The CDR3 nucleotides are TGTGCCAGCACCGTACAGGGCATGAACACTGAAGCTTTCTTT. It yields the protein CASTVQGMNTEAFF.

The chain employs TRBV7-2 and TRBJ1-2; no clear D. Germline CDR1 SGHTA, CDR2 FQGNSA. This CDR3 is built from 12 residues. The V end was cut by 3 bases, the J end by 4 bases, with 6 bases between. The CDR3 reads CASSFGRYGYTF. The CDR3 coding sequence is TGTGCCAGCAGCTTTGGGCGCTATGGCTACACCTTC.

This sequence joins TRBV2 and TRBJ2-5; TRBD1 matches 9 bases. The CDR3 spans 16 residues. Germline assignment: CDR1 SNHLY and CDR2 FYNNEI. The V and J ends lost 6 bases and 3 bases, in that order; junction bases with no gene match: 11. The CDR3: CASRPTGTGRKETQYF. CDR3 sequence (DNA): TGTGCCAGCAGACCAACCGGGACAGGGCGAAAAGAGACCCAGTACTTC. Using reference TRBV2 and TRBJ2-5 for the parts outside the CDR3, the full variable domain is EPEVTQTPSHQVTQMGQEVILRCVPISNHLYFYWYRQILGQKVEFLVSFYNNEISEKSEIFDDQFSVERPDGSNFTLKIRSTKLEDSAMYFCASRPTGTGRKETQYFGPGTRLLVL.

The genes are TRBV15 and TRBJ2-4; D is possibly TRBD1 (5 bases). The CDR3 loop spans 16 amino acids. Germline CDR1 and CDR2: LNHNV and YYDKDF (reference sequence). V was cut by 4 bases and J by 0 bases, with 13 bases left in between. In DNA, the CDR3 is TGTGCCACCAGCATGGGGCAGCCGCTAGCCAAAAACATTCAGTACTTC. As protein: CATSMGQPLAKNIQYF. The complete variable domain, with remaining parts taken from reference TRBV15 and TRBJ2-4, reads DAMVIQNPRYQVTQFGKPVTLSCSQTLNHNVMYWYQQKSSQAPKLLFHYYDKDFNNEADTPDNFQSRRPNTSFCFLDIRSPGLGDTAMYLCATSMGQPLAKNIQYFGAGTRLSVL.

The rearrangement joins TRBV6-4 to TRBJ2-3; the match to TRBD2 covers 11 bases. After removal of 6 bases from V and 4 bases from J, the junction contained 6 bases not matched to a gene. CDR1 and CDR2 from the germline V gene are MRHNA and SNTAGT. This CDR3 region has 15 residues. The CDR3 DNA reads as TGTGCCAGCAGAAAAGTAGCGGGGGGGGCAGATACGCAGTATTTT. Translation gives CASRKVAGGADTQYF.

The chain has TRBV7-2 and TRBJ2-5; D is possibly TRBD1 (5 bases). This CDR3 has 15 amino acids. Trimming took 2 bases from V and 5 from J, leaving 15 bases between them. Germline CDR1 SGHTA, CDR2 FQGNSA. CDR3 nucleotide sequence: TGTGCCAGCAGCTTATTTAAAGGGGCGCCGGAGACCCAGTACTTC. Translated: CASSLFKGAPETQYF.

Here the CDR3 reads CASSQVAGSYEQYF. The CDR3 bases are TGCGCCAGCAGCCAAGTCGCCGGCTCCTACGAGCAGTACTTC. This rearrangement joins TRBV4-1 to TRBJ2-7, with D unclear. The CDR3 is 14 residues long. Trimming took 1 base from V and 0 from J, leaving 7 bases between them. Per germline, CDR1 MGHRA and CDR2 YSYEKL.

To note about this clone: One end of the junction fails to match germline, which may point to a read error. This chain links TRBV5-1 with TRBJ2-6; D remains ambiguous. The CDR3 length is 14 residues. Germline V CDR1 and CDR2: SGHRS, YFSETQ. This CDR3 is CASSDLSGANVLTF. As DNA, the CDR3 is TGCGCCAGCAGTGACCTTTCTGGAGCCAACGTCCTGACTTTC.

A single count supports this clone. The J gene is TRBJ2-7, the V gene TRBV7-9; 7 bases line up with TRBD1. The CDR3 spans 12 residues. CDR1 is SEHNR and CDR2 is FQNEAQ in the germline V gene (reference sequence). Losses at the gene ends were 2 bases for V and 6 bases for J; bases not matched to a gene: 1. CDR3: CASSLTGVEQYF. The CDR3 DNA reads TGTGCCAGCAGCTTAACAGGGGTCGAGCAGTACTTC.

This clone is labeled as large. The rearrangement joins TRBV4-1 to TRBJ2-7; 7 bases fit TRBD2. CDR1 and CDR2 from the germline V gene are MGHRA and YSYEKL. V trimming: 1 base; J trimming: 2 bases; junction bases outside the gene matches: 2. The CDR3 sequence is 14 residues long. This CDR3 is CASSQVLAAYEQYF. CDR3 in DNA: TGCGCCAGCAGCCAAGTGCTAGCGGCCTACGAGCAGTACTTC.

The CDR3 spells CASSFRGPVTNYGYTF. The CDR3 bases are TGTGCCAGCAGCTTCAGGGGCCCCGTTACTAACTATGGCTACACCTTC. The chain combines TRBV5-6 with TRBJ1-2; a weak D match, TRBD1 (6 bases). The CDR3 consists of 16 residues. The germline V gene has CDR1 SGHDT and CDR2 YYEEEE. V was pared by 2 bases and J by 0 bases, with 14 bases between. Together with reference TRBV5-6 and TRBJ1-2, the CDR3 gives the full variable domain: DAGVTQSPTHLIKTRGQQVTLRCSPKSGHDTVSWYQQALGQGPQFIFQYYEEEERQRGNFPDRFSGHQFPNYSSELNVNALLLGDSALYLCASSFRGPVTNYGYTFGSGTRLTVV.